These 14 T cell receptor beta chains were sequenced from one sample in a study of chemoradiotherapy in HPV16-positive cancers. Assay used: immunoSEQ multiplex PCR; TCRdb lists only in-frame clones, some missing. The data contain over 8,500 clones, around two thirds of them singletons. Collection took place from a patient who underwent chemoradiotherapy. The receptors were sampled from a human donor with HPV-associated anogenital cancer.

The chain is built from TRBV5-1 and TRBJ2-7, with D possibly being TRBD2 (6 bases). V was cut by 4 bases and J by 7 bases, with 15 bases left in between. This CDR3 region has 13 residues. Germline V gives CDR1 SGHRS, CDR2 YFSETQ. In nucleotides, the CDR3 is TGCGCCAGCAGCGGGGACTCATTAACGGAGCAGTACTTC. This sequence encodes CASSGDSLTEQYF.

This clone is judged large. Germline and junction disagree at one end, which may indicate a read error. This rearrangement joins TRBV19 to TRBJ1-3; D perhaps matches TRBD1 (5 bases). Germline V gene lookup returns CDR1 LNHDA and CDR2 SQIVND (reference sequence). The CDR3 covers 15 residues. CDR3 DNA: TGTGCCAGTAGTATAACCGGGACCCCTGGAGACACCATATATTTT. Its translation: CASSITGTPGDTIYF. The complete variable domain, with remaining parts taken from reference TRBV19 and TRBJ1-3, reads DGGITQSPKYLFRKEGQNVTLSCEQNLNHDAMYWYRQDPGQGLRLIYYSQIVNDFQKGDIAEGYSVSREKKESFPLTVTSAQKNPTAFYLCASSITGTPGDTIYFGEGSWLTVV.

This CDR3 reads CSVGRGLNQPQHF. The CDR3 bases are TGCAGCGTTGGCAGGGGTCTAAATCAGCCCCAGCATTTT. The chain recombines TRBV29-1 with TRBJ1-5, with D possibly being TRBD1 (6 bases). The CDR3 is 13 amino acids. Per germline, CDR1 SQVTM and CDR2 ANQGSEA. The ends were cut back, 4 bases at V and 4 bases at J, with 11 bases in the middle.

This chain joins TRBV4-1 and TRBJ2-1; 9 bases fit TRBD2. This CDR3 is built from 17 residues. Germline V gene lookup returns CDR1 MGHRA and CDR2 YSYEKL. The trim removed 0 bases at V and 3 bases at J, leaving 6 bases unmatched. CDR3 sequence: CASSQDTAGGRYNEQFF. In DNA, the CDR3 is TGCGCCAGCAGCCAAGATACAGCGGGAGGCCGCTACAATGAGCAGTTCTTC.

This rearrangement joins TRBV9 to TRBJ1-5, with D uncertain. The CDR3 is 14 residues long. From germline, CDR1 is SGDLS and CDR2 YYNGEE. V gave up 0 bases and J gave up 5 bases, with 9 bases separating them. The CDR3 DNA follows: TGTGCCAGCAGCGTAGGCAGACAAGATCAGCCCCAGCATTTT. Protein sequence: CASSVGRQDQPQHF. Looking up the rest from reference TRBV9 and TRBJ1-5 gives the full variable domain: DSGVTQTPKHLITATGQRVTLRCSPRSGDLSVYWYQQSLDQGLQFLIQYYNGEERAKGNILERFSAQQFPDLHSELNLSSLELGDSALYFCASSVGRQDQPQHFGDGTRLSIL.

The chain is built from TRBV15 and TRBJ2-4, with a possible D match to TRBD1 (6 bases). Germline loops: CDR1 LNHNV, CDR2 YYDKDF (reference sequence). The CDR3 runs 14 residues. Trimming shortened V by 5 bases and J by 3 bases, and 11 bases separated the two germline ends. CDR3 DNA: TGTGCCACCAGCGGTGGACAGTACAAAAACATTCAGTACTTC. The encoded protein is CATSGGQYKNIQYF. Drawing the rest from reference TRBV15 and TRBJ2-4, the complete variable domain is DAMVIQNPRYQVTQFGKPVTLSCSQTLNHNVMYWYQQKSSQAPKLLFHYYDKDFNNEADTPDNFQSRRPNTSFCFLDIRSPGLGDTAMYLCATSGGQYKNIQYFGAGTRLSVL.

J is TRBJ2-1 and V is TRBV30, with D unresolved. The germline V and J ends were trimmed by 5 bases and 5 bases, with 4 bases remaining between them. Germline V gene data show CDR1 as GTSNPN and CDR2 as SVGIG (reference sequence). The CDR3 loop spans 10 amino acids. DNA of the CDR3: TGTGCCTGGGGGGACAATGAGCAGTTCTTC. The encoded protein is CAWGDNEQFF.

DNA of the CDR3: TGTGCCTGGAGAAGCTCCTATAATTCACCCCTCCACTTT. Protein product: CAWRSSYNSPLHF. The chain carries TRBV30 and TRBJ1-6; D not certain. Germline V gene sequence: CDR1 GTSNPN, CDR2 SVGIG (reference sequence). The CDR3 loop spans 13 amino acids. V dropped 3 bases and J dropped 0 bases, with 3 bases sitting between them.

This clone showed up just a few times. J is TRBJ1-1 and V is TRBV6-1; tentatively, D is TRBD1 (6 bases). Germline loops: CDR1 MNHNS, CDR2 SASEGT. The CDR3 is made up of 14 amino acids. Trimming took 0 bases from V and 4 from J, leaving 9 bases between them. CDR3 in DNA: TGTGCCAGCAGTGAAGCAAGGACAGCCACTGAAGCTTTCTTT. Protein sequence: CASSEARTATEAFF.

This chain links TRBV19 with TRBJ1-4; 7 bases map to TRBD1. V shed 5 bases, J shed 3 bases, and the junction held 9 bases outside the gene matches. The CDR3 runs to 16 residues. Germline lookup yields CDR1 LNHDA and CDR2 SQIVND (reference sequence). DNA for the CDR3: TGTGCCAGTAGTCCGACAGGGCTCGGGGCTAATGAAAAACTGTTTTTT. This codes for CASSPTGLGANEKLFF. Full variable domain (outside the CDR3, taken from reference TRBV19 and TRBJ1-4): DGGITQSPKYLFRKEGQNVTLSCEQNLNHDAMYWYRQDPGQGLRLIYYSQIVNDFQKGDIAEGYSVSREKKESFPLTVTSAQKNPTAFYLCASSPTGLGANEKLFFGSGTQLSVL.

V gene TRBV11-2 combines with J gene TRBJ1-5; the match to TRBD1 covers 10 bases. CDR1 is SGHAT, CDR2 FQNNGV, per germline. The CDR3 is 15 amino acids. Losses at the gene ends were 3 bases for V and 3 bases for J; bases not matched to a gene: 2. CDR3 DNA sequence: TGTGCCAGCAGCTTTGGGACAGGGGACAATCAGCCCCAGCATTTT. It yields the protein CASSFGTGDNQPQHF.

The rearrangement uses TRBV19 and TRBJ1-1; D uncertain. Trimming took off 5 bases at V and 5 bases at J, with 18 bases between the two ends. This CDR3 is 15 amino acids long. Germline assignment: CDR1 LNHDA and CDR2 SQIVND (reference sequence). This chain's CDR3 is CASSPWSGYSTEAFF. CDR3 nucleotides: TGTGCCAGTAGTCCTTGGTCGGGGTATAGTACTGAAGCTTTCTTT.

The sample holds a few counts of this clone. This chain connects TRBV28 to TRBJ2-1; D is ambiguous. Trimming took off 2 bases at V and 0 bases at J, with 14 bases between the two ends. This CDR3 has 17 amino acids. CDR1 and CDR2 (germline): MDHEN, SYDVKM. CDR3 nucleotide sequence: TGTGCCAGCAGTTTAGGAGTCCGGAAACGCTCCTACAATGAGCAGTTCTTC. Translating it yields CASSLGVRKRSYNEQFF. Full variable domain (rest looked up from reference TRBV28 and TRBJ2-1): DVKVTQSSRYLVKRTGEKVFLECVQDMDHENMFWYRQDPGLGLRLIYFSYDVKMKEKGDIPEGYSVSREKKERFSLILESASTNQTSMYLCASSLGVRKRSYNEQFFGPGTRLTVL.

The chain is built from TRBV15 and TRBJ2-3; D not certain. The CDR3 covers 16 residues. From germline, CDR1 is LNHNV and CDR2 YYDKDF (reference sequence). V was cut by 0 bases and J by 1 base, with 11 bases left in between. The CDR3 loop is CATSRDRVRGTDTQYF. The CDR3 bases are TGTGCCACCAGCAGAGATAGAGTCCGGGGCACAGATACGCAGTATTTT.